The rows below give T cell receptor beta chains drawn from one sample of a study of cytomegalovirus exposure and HLA in healthy donors. Repertoires were generated with immunoSEQ multiplex PCR, while TCRdb's copy carries only in-frame clones and drops some. The table includes approximately 160,000 clones, just under 80% detected once. Sequences were obtained from PBMCs. Source of these receptors: a woman between 50 and 59 years old in good health and CMV-seropositive. Both conserved end residues are trimmed from each CDR3. The order of the fields is D gene, V gene, J gene, CDR3 protein. The D gene is left open where the match is weak.

>TRBD1|TRBV18|TRBJ2-7
ASSPRLGQGGSEQY
>-|TRBV4-2|TRBJ1-3
ASSQDGNLGNTIY
>-|TRBV30|TRBJ2-7
AWGRGTYEQY
>-|TRBV19|TRBJ1-1
ASSLTSGRVGTEAF
>-|TRBV4-1|TRBJ1-6
ASSQDRTGRTPLH
>TRBD1|TRBV7-2|TRBJ1-5
ASSLNRGLNQPQH
>TRBD1|TRBV28|TRBJ2-5
ASSPPGGGETQY
>-|TRBV19|TRBJ1-3
ASGTSGNTIY
>TRBD1|TRBV5-1|TRBJ2-2
ASSRGQVLSGELF
>TRBD1|TRBV11-2|-
ASSVNTRDRDYEQY
>-|TRBV6-4|TRBJ1-1
ASSQGQEAF
>TRBD2|TRBV7-9|TRBJ2-7
ASSETPGLAGEGREQY
>-|TRBV19|TRBJ2-3
ASSMKAGQSTDTQY
>TRBD1|TRBV19|TRBJ1-1
ATIETGTGFTEAF
>TRBD2|TRBV19|TRBJ2-1
ASSLGTSGRREQF
>-|TRBV15|TRBJ2-5
ATSRDKISGETQY
>TRBD1|TRBV18|TRBJ1-6
ASSPDRVLNSPLH
>TRBD2|TRBV7-9|TRBJ2-7
ASSIGTSGEYEQY
>-|TRBV6-1|TRBJ1-5
ASSWQGQQPQH
>-|TRBV28|TRBJ1-4
ASSLNSNEKLF
>-|TRBV9|TRBJ1-2
ASSTTPQGPSGYT
>-|TRBV28|TRBJ1-5
ASSSRGRPQH
>-|TRBV19|TRBJ1-1
ASSHGHTEAF
>-|TRBV7-9|TRBJ2-7
ASSLAGSTYEQY
>TRBD1|TRBV14|TRBJ2-4
ASSLSQTGKHAKNIQY
>-|TRBV7-6|TRBJ2-7
ASSGSGYEQY
>TRBD1|TRBV5-1|TRBJ1-4
ASNEGGPNEKLF